This T cell receptor beta chain was captured by sequencing in a study of shared clonotypes between healthy human individuals. The J segment lost 1 base and the V segment lost 0 bases, leaving 4 bases of the junction unmatched. Germline values: CDR1 MGHRA, CDR2 YSYEKL. CDR3 length equals 16 residues. Each replicate PCR on the sorted subsets used approximately 200 ng DNA (around 30,000 T cell genomes). The repertoire was sequenced with immunoSEQ multiplex PCR; TCRdb's copy has only in-frame clones and lacks some. The table includes roughly 2,000,000 clones, roughly 95% detected once. Cells designated naive CD8 were CD45RO-negative and were positively selected for CCR7, with terminally differentiated effector memory CD45RA+ cells excluded. Recent vaccinations or acute infections were absent in the healthy HIV-negative adult donors.

The receptor was isolated from a man younger than 35 in good health. The chain joins TRBV4-1 to TRBJ2-5, with 8 bases aligning to TRBD2. The sequenced material came from naive CD8+ T cells sorted from blood. CDR3 bases: TGCGCCAGCAGCCAAGATCGTGCGGGGGGCCAAGAGACCCAGTACTTC. Translated: CASSQDRAGGQETQYF.